The TCR beta chain described here comes from a study of identical twins. This clonotype appeared a single time. Its specificity is unknown. CDR3 length: 17 amino acids. Trimming cost V 5 bases and J 4 bases, with 23 bases left between them. Unique molecular identifiers were present on cDNA, and template switching added a universal primer site. One entry per CDR3 protein, called by TCRdb with MiXCR from the 5' RACE reads. The profile shows some 320,000 distinct CDR3 sequences, 12% of them singletons. Study-wide results and limits: Cord blood beta clonotypes present at high abundance carried fewer insertions; no such pattern appeared in memory repertoires. Invariant T cells like MAIT and iNKT could partly confound the zero-insertion analyses.

A further study also used this sample, focusing on yellow fever vaccine responses in identical twins. That report adds: Reported findings indicate that twins' vaccine T cell responses seemed partially convergent, partially personalized.

Sequencing input: CD8+ T cells sorted from blood. The gene calls are TRBV12-3 or TRBV12-4 and TRBJ2-5, with D perhaps matching TRBD1 (6 bases). The TCR was taken from a woman under 30 in good health. This CDR3 is CASSPRPLQGSVETQYF. DNA of the CDR3: TGTGCCAGCAGTCCCCGACCTTTACAGGGTTCGGTAGAGACCCAGTACTTC.